Listed here are 13 T cell receptor beta chains from one sample, sequenced in a study of early T cells in non-severe SARS-CoV-2 infection. A single record per CDR3 protein comes from TCRdb applying MiXCR to the 5' RACE reads. Here the sample spans 55,000 to 75,000 distinct CDR3 sequences, roughly 10% being singletons. The sample consisted of whole blood. These receptors were obtained from an adult who was a healthcare worker with PCR-confirmed SARS-CoV-2 infection or an uninfected control (not recorded which).

This clonotype was seen many times. The CDR3 coding sequence is TGTGCCAGCAGTTTGTTCAGGGGGCGCGTTGGCTACACCTTC. This gives the protein CASSLFRGRVGYTF. V is TRBV28 and J is TRBJ1-2, with TRBD1 matching 8 bases. Trimming took 3 bases from V and 7 from J; bases not matched to a gene: 7. The CDR3 runs 14 residues. Germline V gene sequence: CDR1 MDHEN, CDR2 SYDVKM.

V gene TRBV28 combines with J gene TRBJ1-1, with no clear D. Germline CDR1 MDHEN, CDR2 SYDVKM. CDR3 size: 17 residues. V dropped 0 bases and J dropped 1 base, with 15 bases sitting between them. This CDR3 is CASSLWGRTDQNTEAFF. CDR3 coding DNA: TGTGCCAGCAGTTTATGGGGCCGGACGGACCAGAACACTGAAGCTTTCTTT.

A remark on this clonotype: With a much larger clone just one base away, this may be a read error. The rearrangement joins TRBV6-6 to TRBJ2-3; 11 bases map to TRBD2. Germline V gene sequence: CDR1 MNHNY, CDR2 SVGAGI (reference sequence). The CDR3 consists of 18 residues. The CDR3 reads CASSYSTSGTPSTDAQYF. The CDR3 DNA reads as TGTGCCAGCAGTTACTCGACTAGCGGGACACCTAGCACAGATGCGCAGTATTTT.

Only a few counts were recorded for this clonotype. The V call is TRBV5-1, the J call TRBJ2-5; D remains unclear. Germline lookup yields CDR1 SGHRS and CDR2 YFSETQ. V was clipped by 7 bases and J by 2 bases, with 6 bases between them. The CDR3 totals 11 residues. CDR3: CASGVQETQYF. CDR3 DNA sequence: TGCGCCAGCGGGGTACAAGAGACCCAGTACTTC.

V is TRBV10-2 and J is TRBJ2-3; 8 nucleotides align to TRBD2. CDR1 and CDR2 from the germline V gene are WSHSY and SAAADI. The CDR3 totals 15 residues. V was pared by 2 bases and J by 3 bases, with 4 bases of the junction left unmatched. CDR3 DNA sequence: TGCGCCAGCAGTGAGGCTAGCGGGTTAACAGATACGCAGTATTTT. Translation gives CASSEASGLTDTQYF.

This clonotype was picked up a small number of times. This rearrangement joins TRBV5-1 to TRBJ2-1, with D possibly TRBD2 on 6 matching bases. From germline, CDR1 is SGHRS and CDR2 YFSETQ. Trimming removed 5 bases from V and 8 bases from J, with 14 bases in between. This CDR3 has 13 residues. The CDR3 region is CASRLEEGYEQFF. The CDR3 region has the DNA TGCGCCAGCAGACTCGAGGAGGGCTATGAGCAGTTCTTC.

This clonotype was seen ten or more times. V usage is TRBV27 and J usage is TRBJ2-3, with D possibly matching TRBD1 (6 bases). The germline V and J ends were trimmed by 6 bases and 2 bases, with 12 bases remaining between them. The CDR3 spans 14 residues. Per germline, CDR1 MNHEY and CDR2 SMNVEV (reference sequence). CDR3 sequence (DNA): TGTGCCAGCAGCGTCACAGGGCACACAGATACGCAGTATTTT. Its protein is CASSVTGHTDTQYF.

This clonotype showed up many times. This chain links TRBV2 with TRBJ2-3, with 7 bases that match TRBD2. Germline CDR1 reads SNHLY; CDR2 reads FYNNEI. Trimming at V came to 8 bases and at J to 8 bases, leaving 13 bases not matched to a gene. The CDR3 is made up of 14 amino acids. CDR3 coding DNA: TGTGCCAGCTTCCCATCTATCGCGGGAGCTACGCAGTATTTT. Translating gives CASFPSIAGATQYF.

This clonotype was seen many times. The chain carries TRBV20-1 and TRBJ2-2; D may be TRBD1 (5 bases). Per germline, CDR1 DFQATT and CDR2 SNEGSKA (reference sequence). The CDR3 contains 15 residues. Between the trimmed V and J ends, which lost 3 bases and 1 base, there was a span of 12 bases. The CDR3 is CSASGPRGNTGELFF. CDR3 coding DNA: TGCAGTGCTAGTGGACCAAGGGGGAACACCGGGGAGCTGTTTTTT.

This clonotype was seen only a few times. This chain uses TRBV24-1 with TRBJ2-1, with TRBD2 as a possible D gene (6 bases). CDR1 and CDR2 (germline): KGHDR, SFDVKD. V dropped 5 bases and J dropped 4 bases, with 11 bases sitting between them. This CDR3 region has 14 residues. The CDR3 loop is CATSGGTDYNEQFF. The DNA of the CDR3 is TGTGCCACCAGTGGCGGGACCGATTACAATGAGCAGTTCTTC.

This clonotype was observed a few times. J is TRBJ1-1 and V is TRBV20-1; no clear D gene. The CDR3 is made up of 14 amino acids. Trimming pared 1 base from V and 0 bases from J, leaving 9 bases between. Per the germline V gene, CDR1 is DFQATT and CDR2 is SNEGSKA (reference sequence). The chain's CDR3 is CSARGEVMNTEAFF. The CDR3 DNA sequence: TGCAGTGCTAGAGGGGAGGTGATGAACACTGAAGCTTTCTTT.

The table lists this clonotype with a few counts. The chain recombines TRBV29-1 with TRBJ1-2; a weak D match, TRBD1 (6 bases). The CDR3 is 12 residues long. V lost 5 bases to trimming and J lost 3 bases, with 10 bases between them. Germline V CDR1 and CDR2: SQVTM, ANQGSEA. CDR3 DNA: TGCAGCGTTACACGGACAGACTATGGCTACACCTTC. It codes for CSVTRTDYGYTF. The full variable domain, in which reference TRBV29-1 and TRBJ1-2 provide the parts outside the CDR3, is SAVISQKPSRDICQRGTSLTIQCQVDSQVTMMFWYRQQPGQSLTLIATANQGSEATYESGFVIDKFPISRPNLTFSTLTVSNMSPEDSSIYLCSVTRTDYGYTFGSGTRLTVV.

This clonotype was recorded a few times. V and J are TRBV19 and TRBJ2-2; D remains unclear. The CDR3 sequence is 14 residues long. V gave up 1 base and J gave up 5 bases, with 8 bases separating them. Germline CDR1 reads LNHDA; CDR2 reads SQIVND (reference sequence). CDR3 residues: CASSIGRRTGELFF. The CDR3 DNA follows: TGTGCCAGTAGTATAGGGAGACGAACCGGGGAGCTGTTTTTT. The complete variable domain, with remaining parts taken from reference TRBV19 and TRBJ2-2, reads DGGITQSPKYLFRKEGQNVTLSCEQNLNHDAMYWYRQDPGQGLRLIYYSQIVNDFQKGDIAEGYSVSREKKESFPLTVTSAQKNPTAFYLCASSIGRRTGELFFGEGSRLTVL.